This T cell receptor (beta chain) emerged from a study of shared clonotypes between healthy human individuals. Broader study findings: The study sampled only blood, and tissue repertoires likely differ.

Germline assignment: CDR1 LNHDA and CDR2 SQIVND (reference sequence). The length of the CDR3 is 15 residues. With 8 bases clipped from V and 4 bases from J, the junction kept 12 bases outside the gene matches. Measured with immunoSEQ multiplex PCR; TCRdb has only the in-frame clones, and not every one. The sample holds around 1,000,000 clones, 60% to 85% seen once. A word on this clone: What it binds is not known.

Material for sequencing was memory CD4+ T cells from PBMCs. Indicated subset: CD45RA-negative fraction. V and J are TRBV19 and TRBJ1-1, with 8 bases fitting TRBD1. The TCR was taken from a man in his late teens or twenties in good health. Some clones in this sample may be carry-over from other donors' samples. The CDR3 DNA sequence: TGTGCCAGTGGCGGGACACAGGGGGTTATCACTGAAGCTTTCTTT. This translates into CASGGTQGVITEAFF.